The 20 T cell receptor beta chains in this list originate from one sample, sequenced in a study of T cells in Graves' hyperthyroidism and ophthalmopathy. Regions amplified from RNA transcripts were the TCR beta CDR3 regions. TCR CDR3 underwent first-round RT-PCR with the HTBI primer set. In TCRdb, the multiplex PCR reads were re-called with MiXCR into one record per CDR3 protein. The top ten hold 25% to 30% of the sample, which has 200,000 to 300,000 distinct CDR3 sequences, roughly 15% seen once. The sequenced material came from blood. The receptors derive from a young woman with Graves' ophthalmopathy.

This clonotype came up many times. This chain connects TRBV30 to TRBJ2-5; the D is unclear. This CDR3 is 16 amino acids long. CDR1 is GTSNPN, CDR2 SVGIG, per germline (reference sequence). Deletions cut 0 bases from V and 2 bases from J, with 16 bases between. The CDR3 loop is CAWSVGSAYEQETQYF. The CDR3 nucleotides read TGTGCCTGGAGTGTAGGGTCCGCATACGAACAAGAGACCCAGTACTTC.

There are many counts of this clonotype. J is TRBJ1-4 and V is TRBV7-2, with D perhaps matching TRBD1 (5 bases). V shed 1 base and J shed 4 bases, with 13 bases lying between them. CDR1 is SGHTA and CDR2 is FQGNSA in the germline V gene. This CDR3 is 16 amino acids long. The chain's CDR3 is CASSLGKGRYNEKLFF. CDR3 nucleotide sequence: TGTGCCAGCAGCTTAGGGAAGGGACGGTATAATGAAAAACTGTTTTTT. The full variable domain, in which reference TRBV7-2 and TRBJ1-4 provide the parts outside the CDR3, is GAGVSQSPSNKVTEKGKDVELRCDPISGHTALYWYRQSLGQGLEFLIYFQGNSAPDKSGLPSDRFSAERTGGSVSTLTIQRTQQEDSAVYLCASSLGKGRYNEKLFFGSGTQLSVL.

This clonotype appeared many times. The gene calls are TRBV11-3 and TRBJ1-1, with a possible D match to TRBD1 (5 bases). Germline V lookup: CDR1 SGHNT, CDR2 YENEEA. V lost 5 bases to trimming and J lost 4 bases, with 17 bases between them. The CDR3 contains 15 residues. The DNA for the CDR3 is TGTGCCAGCAGCCTTATGCAGGGAGTCGCCACTGAAGCTTTCTTT. Amino acid sequence: CASSLMQGVATEAFF.

V and J are TRBV10-2 and TRBJ1-1; D is possibly TRBD1 (5 bases). Trimming removed 2 bases from V and 0 bases from J, with 13 bases in between. Per the germline V gene, CDR1 is WSHSY and CDR2 is SAAADI. This CDR3 is built from 16 residues. CDR3 sequence reads: CASSEPYGGLNTEAFF. The CDR3 region has the DNA TGCGCCAGCAGTGAGCCTTATGGGGGATTGAACACTGAAGCTTTCTTT.

In this sample, this clonotype turned up many times. The chain is built from TRBV7-9 and TRBJ2-1, with TRBD2 identical over 8 bases. V shed 5 bases and J 8 bases; nucleotides not matched to a gene: 14. The CDR3 covers 16 residues. CDR1 is SEHNR and CDR2 is FQNEAQ in the germline V gene (reference sequence). The CDR3 DNA reads as TGTGCCAGCAGCCAACCCCTGGGACTAGTCGGGGATGAGCAGTTCTTC. Protein sequence: CASSQPLGLVGDEQFF.

In this sample, this clonotype turned up many times. This rearrangement joins TRBV27 to TRBJ2-7; TRBD1 might be the D (6 bases). There are 17 residues in the CDR3. V shed 6 bases and J shed 0 bases, with 21 bases lying between them. Germline CDR1 reads MNHEY; CDR2 reads SMNVEV (reference sequence). DNA for the CDR3: TGTGCCAGCAGCTTTTTCGGATCGAGGGGGAGCTCCTACGAGCAGTACTTC. Protein product: CASSFFGSRGSSYEQYF.

Many counts were recorded for this clonotype. The chain carries TRBV7-8 and TRBJ2-5, with a tentative D call TRBD2 (5 bases). The CDR3 totals 14 residues. CDR1 and CDR2 from the germline V gene are SGHVS and FQNEAQ. V was trimmed by 5 bases and J by 1 base, leaving 11 bases between them. The chain's CDR3 is CASSVRVSQETQYF. The CDR3 DNA reads as TGTGCCAGCAGCGTGAGGGTTTCCCAAGAGACCCAGTACTTC.

This chain links TRBV27 with TRBJ2-7; TRBD1 aligns across 9 bases. The CDR3 is 15 amino acids. V shed 6 bases and J 6 bases; nucleotides not matched to a gene: 12. In germline, CDR1 is MNHEY, CDR2 SMNVEV (reference sequence). The DNA of the CDR3 is TGTGCCAGCAGGGGCACCGGGACAGGGCCTCCCGAGCAGTACTTC. It encodes CASRGTGTGPPEQYF.

This clonotype showed up many times. The J gene is TRBJ1-5, the V gene TRBV6-1; D might be TRBD1 (6 bases). V lost 6 bases and J 3 bases, leaving 12 bases between the germline ends. This CDR3 has 14 amino acids. From germline, CDR1 is MNHNS and CDR2 SASEGT. This CDR3 reads CASSETGTNQPQHF. The CDR3 region has the DNA TGTGCCAGCAGCGAAACAGGGACCAATCAGCCCCAGCATTTT.

Worth noting for this clonotype: It may be a read error: a sequence one base away is much more abundant. This chain links TRBV3-1 with TRBJ2-4; D perhaps matches TRBD1 (5 bases). CDR3 length equals 15 residues. Germline V gene lookup returns CDR1 LGHDT and CDR2 YNNKEL (reference sequence). This chain's CDR3 is CTSSHGRQGNDIQYF. In DNA, the CDR3 is TGTACCAGCAGCCATGGGCGGCAGGGAAATGACATTCAGTACTTC.

This clonotype was counted ten times or more. The V gene is TRBV11-3, the J gene TRBJ2-3, with a possible D match to TRBD2 (6 bases). Looked up from germline, CDR1 is SGHNT and CDR2 is YENEEA. The ends were cut back, 1 base at V and 0 bases at J, with 14 bases in the middle. This CDR3 contains 17 residues. CDR3 in DNA: TGTGCCAGCAGCTTAGGGGCCCTAGCGCCCAGCACAGATACGCAGTATTTT. Protein: CASSLGALAPSTDTQYF.

The CDR3 nucleotides read TGTGCCAGCAGCCCCTCCGGACAGTTGAACACTGAAGCTTTCTTT. Protein sequence: CASSPSGQLNTEAFF. This sequence joins TRBV7-8 and TRBJ1-1; possibly TRBD1 for D (6 bases). This CDR3 contains 15 residues. Germline values: CDR1 SGHVS, CDR2 FQNEAQ. Trimming left V 5 bases short and J 0 bases short, with 13 bases between.

This clonotype has ten or more counts. V and J are TRBV2 and TRBJ1-4, with 9 positions matching TRBD1. V lost 5 bases, J lost 0 bases, and 1 base stayed unmatched. The germline V gene encodes CDR1 SNHLY and CDR2 FYNNEI. The CDR3 length is 15 residues. CDR3 nucleotides: TGTGCCAGCAGTTACAGGGGGCCAACTAATGAAAAACTGTTTTTT. It specifies CASSYRGPTNEKLFF.

This clonotype was found many times. This chain links TRBV6-1 with TRBJ2-1; D may be TRBD2 (6 bases). There are 17 residues in the CDR3. Germline-derived CDR1 and CDR2 are MNHNS and SASEGT. V lost 6 bases, J lost 6 bases, and 24 bases lay in between. CDR3 protein: CASRIKRRVGLPNEQFF. For the CDR3, the DNA is TGTGCCAGCAGGATAAAGAGGAGGGTTGGCCTCCCCAATGAGCAGTTCTTC.

This clonotype appeared many times. This chain joins TRBV7-2 and TRBJ2-7; 12 bases fit TRBD2. V trimming: 2 bases; J trimming: 5 bases; junction bases outside the gene matches: 4. Germline V CDR1 and CDR2: SGHTA, FQGNSA. CDR3 length: 15 residues. CDR3 sequence reads: CASSLRASGGDEQYF. The CDR3 coding sequence is TGTGCCAGCAGCTTACGGGCTAGCGGGGGGGACGAGCAGTACTTC.

This clonotype showed up many times. V usage is TRBV14 and J usage is TRBJ1-4, with 9 bases fitting TRBD1. The V gene's germline CDR1 is SGHDN and CDR2 FVKESK. The length of the CDR3 is 16 residues. The trim removed 0 bases at V and 5 bases at J, leaving 4 bases unmatched. The CDR3 is CASSQDLGTGNEKLFF. The DNA of the CDR3 is TGTGCCAGCAGCCAAGATCTCGGGACAGGGAATGAAAAACTGTTTTTT. Based on the CDR3 plus reference TRBV14 and TRBJ1-4, the full variable domain is EAGVTQFPSHSVIEKGQTVTLRCDPISGHDNLYWYRRVMGKEIKFLLHFVKESKQDESGMPNNRFLAERTGGTYSTLKVQPAELEDSGVYFCASSQDLGTGNEKLFFGSGTQLSVL.

The V gene is TRBV2, the J gene TRBJ2-1; 12 bases align to TRBD2. Germline V gene lookup returns CDR1 SNHLY and CDR2 FYNNEI. This CDR3 comprises 14 residues. Unmatched junction bases numbered 5, after V lost 7 bases and J lost 7 bases. CDR3 in DNA: TGTGCCAGCATTCGGACTAGCGGGGATAATGAGCAGTTCTTC. It is translated as CASIRTSGDNEQFF.

This clonotype was counted ten times or more. The chain uses TRBV7-9 and TRBJ1-3, with D uncertain. Germline CDR1 SEHNR, CDR2 FQNEAQ (reference sequence). V was cut by 3 bases and J by 0 bases, with 9 bases left in between. This CDR3 spans 15 amino acids. The CDR3 reads CASSLGRSSGNTIYF. For the CDR3, the DNA is TGTGCCAGCAGCTTGGGTAGGAGCTCTGGAAACACCATATATTTT.

This clonotype was recorded many times. The V call is TRBV12-3 or TRBV12-4, the J call TRBJ2-7, with 8 bases lining up with TRBD1. The CDR3 has 17 amino acids. Germline trimming cut 2 bases from V and 0 bases from J; bases unmatched to any gene: 9. The CDR3 loop reads CASSLIGYGTGSYEQYF. CDR3 nucleotides: TGTGCCAGCAGTTTAATAGGGTACGGGACAGGCTCCTACGAGCAGTACTTC.

This clonotype was recorded at least ten times. The J gene is TRBJ2-7, the V gene TRBV5-1, with 14 positions matching TRBD2. Germline CDR1 and CDR2: SGHRS and YFSETQ. This CDR3 region has 17 residues. V lost 0 bases to trimming and J lost 5 bases; unmatched junction nucleotides: 7. The CDR3 DNA sequence: TGCGCCAGCAGCTTGGGCGGGACTAGCGGGAGTATCAACGAGCAGTACTTC. Protein: CASSLGGTSGSINEQYF.